The 10 T cell receptor beta chains in this list originate from one sample, sequenced in a study of early T cells in non-severe SARS-CoV-2 infection. TCRdb fed the 5' RACE reads into MiXCR, producing one record per CDR3 protein. The data show approximately 70,000 distinct CDR3 sequences, roughly an eighth seen once. Sequencing was done on a sample of whole blood. These receptors were obtained from an adult who was a healthcare worker with PCR-confirmed SARS-CoV-2 infection or an uninfected control (not recorded which).

This clonotype was picked up a small number of times. V usage is TRBV28 and J usage is TRBJ2-7, with 7 bases identical to TRBD1. The J segment lost 5 bases and the V segment lost 4 bases, leaving 8 bases of the junction unmatched. Germline CDR1 MDHEN, CDR2 SYDVKM. The CDR3 extends over 14 amino acids. CDR3 sequence: CASSSGQSPHEQYF. The CDR3 bases are TGTGCCAGCAGTTCGGGACAGTCCCCCCACGAGCAGTACTTC.

This clonotype was recorded many times. The chain couples TRBV12-3 or TRBV12-4 to TRBJ2-1; the match to TRBD2 covers 12 bases. Losses at the gene ends were 6 bases for V and 7 bases for J; bases not matched to a gene: 4. The CDR3 totals 14 residues. The CDR3, as DNA: TGTGCCAGCAGGACTAGCGGGGGTTGGAATGAGCAGTTCTTC. This sequence encodes CASRTSGGWNEQFF.

This clonotype was counted many times. V usage is TRBV5-1 and J usage is TRBJ2-7, with D possibly being TRBD2 (5 bases). The CDR3 totals 11 residues. The germline V gene has CDR1 SGHRS and CDR2 YFSETQ. V lost 7 bases to trimming and J lost 3 bases, with 8 bases between them. The CDR3 reads CASHDYYEQYF. The DNA for the CDR3 is TGCGCCAGCCATGACTACTACGAGCAGTACTTC.

This clonotype was picked up many times. The chain is built from TRBV19 and TRBJ1-5; D not certain. Germline lookup yields CDR1 LNHDA and CDR2 SQIVND (reference sequence). The CDR3 spans 13 residues. V lost 7 bases and J 3 bases, leaving 10 bases between the germline ends. The CDR3 sequence: CASTSSLNQPQHF. The CDR3 bases are TGTGCCAGTACGTCCAGCCTCAATCAGCCCCAGCATTTT.

This clonotype was observed at least ten times. The genes are TRBV24-1 and TRBJ2-2, with 8 positions matching TRBD1. Germline CDR1 and CDR2: KGHDR and SFDVKD. J was trimmed by 5 bases and V by 7 bases; bases with no gene match: 5. The CDR3 is 14 residues long. CDR3: CATRRTGGTGELFF. CDR3 nucleotides: TGTGCCACCAGAAGAACAGGGGGTACCGGGGAGCTGTTTTTT.

Note on this clonotype: A single base separates this from a much larger clone, so it may be a read error. V and J are TRBV20-1 and TRBJ1-3; D not resolved. Germline V gene sequence: CDR1 DFQATT, CDR2 SNEGSKA (reference sequence). The CDR3 contains 14 residues. Deletions cut 4 bases from V and 3 bases from J, with 13 bases between. For the CDR3, the DNA is TGCAGTGCTACGGACGGGATCTTTGGAAACACCATATATTTT. Its protein is CSATDGIFGNTIYF.

This clonotype was counted ten times or more. This rearrangement joins TRBV4-3 to TRBJ2-1; 14 bases are a match to TRBD2. CDR1 is LGHNA, CDR2 YSLEER, per germline. The V and J ends lost 4 bases and 10 bases, in that order; junction bases with no gene match: 6. The CDR3 totals 15 residues. For the CDR3, the DNA is TGCGCCAGCAGCCTAGGACTAGCGGGAGGAGCCGAGCAGTTCTTC. Encoded protein: CASSLGLAGGAEQFF.

This clonotype was recorded at least ten times. The V call is TRBV20-1, the J call TRBJ2-3; D possibly corresponds to TRBD2 (6 bases). The CDR3 runs 14 residues. CDR1 and CDR2 (germline): DFQATT, SNEGSKA (reference sequence). V was pared by 4 bases and J by 4 bases, with 15 bases between. The CDR3: CSAMINGGADTQYF. Here the CDR3 DNA reads TGCAGTGCTATGATAAACGGGGGTGCAGATACGCAGTATTTT.

This clonotype was counted many times. This rearrangement joins TRBV11-2 to TRBJ2-1, with D uncertain. The CDR3 length is 12 residues. The V gene lost 6 bases and the J gene lost 10 bases, with 13 bases spanning the gap. Germline V gene lookup returns CDR1 SGHAT and CDR2 FQNNGV. CDR3 bases: TGTGCCAGCAGTTTTTACTCGACAGAGCAGTTCTTC. Translated: CASSFYSTEQFF.

This clonotype showed up many times. The rearrangement joins TRBV6-5 to TRBJ1-1; possible D gene TRBD1, 6 bases. V lost 6 bases to trimming and J lost 3 bases, with 20 bases between them. Germline loops: CDR1 MNHEY, CDR2 SVGAGI. This CDR3 contains 16 residues. For the CDR3, the DNA is TGTGCCAGCAGACTAAACCCTCTGGGGGGCTACACTGAAGCTTTCTTT. As protein: CASRLNPLGGYTEAFF.